This TCR beta chain appears in the sequencing data of a study of cytomegalovirus exposure and HLA in healthy donors. V lost 1 base and J lost 2, with 9 bases in between. Germline CDR1 and CDR2: LNHDA and SQIVND (reference sequence). The CDR3 covers 14 residues. The PCR was carried out with 60 Vbeta primers and 13 Jbeta primers. Repertoires were generated with immunoSEQ multiplex PCR, while TCRdb's copy carries only in-frame clones and drops some. This sample yields roughly 100,000 clones, of which 79% are seen a single time; under 4.5% belongs to the top ten. Sequenced sample: PBMCs. The TCR sequence derives from a man aged 45-65 years in good health and CMV-seropositive. The chain employs TRBV19 and TRBJ2-7; unclear D gene. This CDR3 reads CASSIGVRPYEQYF. CDR3 sequence (DNA): TGTGCCAGTAGTATAGGCGTCAGGCCCTACGAGCAGTACTTC. The variable domain in full, completed from reference TRBV19 and TRBJ2-7, reads DGGITQSPKYLFRKEGQNVTLSCEQNLNHDAMYWYRQDPGQGLRLIYYSQIVNDFQKGDIAEGYSVSREKKESFPLTVTSAQKNPTAFYLCASSIGVRPYEQYFGPGTRLTVT.